This T cell receptor (beta chain) was obtained from a study of identical twins. Germline CDR1 and CDR2: SEHNR and FQNEAQ (reference sequence). The CDR3 is 13 residues long. Trimming took 7 bases from V and 4 from J, leaving 11 bases between them. Study results and caveats: Weaker excess twin sharing was seen among beta out-of-frame sequences. In drawing conclusions, the study used cross-sectional statistical analysis and did not follow the same donors.

TCRdb called the 5' RACE reads again in MiXCR, with one record for every CDR3 protein. The top ten clones hold approximately 8.8% of a sample with about 250,000 distinct CDR3 sequences, around 15% of them seen once. This clonotype was picked up many times. As yet, its antigen is unknown. The sample comprised memory (CD45RO+) T cells sorted from blood. The V and J genes are TRBV7-9 and TRBJ1-5; maybe TRBD1 (6 bases). The TCR comes from a woman aged 18-30 years in good health. The CDR3 DNA reads as TGTGCCAGCACCAGGGGTGCGAATCAGCCCCAGCATTTT. This encodes CASTRGANQPQHF.